These 32 T cell receptor beta chains originate from one sample sequenced in a study of shared clonotypes between healthy human individuals. Method: immunoSEQ multiplex PCR; TCRdb's copy keeps in-frame clones and lacks some. This table holds a few hundred thousand clones, more than 70% found once. The specimen was PBMCs. These receptor sequences come from a woman aged 40 to 50 in good health. Some clones in this sample may be carry-over from other donors' samples.

The table lists this clone with a few counts. The V and J genes are TRBV28 and TRBJ1-2; a possible D gene is TRBD1 (5 bases). V was shortened by 0 bases and J by 5 bases, with 19 bases between the two germline ends. Germline assignment: CDR1 MDHEN and CDR2 SYDVKM. The CDR3 sequence is 17 residues long. For the CDR3, the DNA is TGTGCCAGCAGTTTATGGGCAGGGTCGGACCTGGGGTATGGCTACACCTTC. As protein: CASSLWAGSDLGYGYTF.

This clone was seen just once. A far larger clone is off by one base, so a read error is likely. The CDR3 DNA is TGTGCCTGGAGTGCCACGACAAATACGCAGTATTTT. Translation: CAWSATTNTQYF. The chain combines TRBV30 with TRBJ2-3, with D unclear. There are 12 residues in the CDR3. From germline, CDR1 is GTSNPN and CDR2 SVGIG (reference sequence). The V end was cut by 1 base, the J end by 7 bases, with 9 bases between.

J is TRBJ1-1 and V is TRBV5-1; D might be TRBD1 (5 bases). Trimming took 1 base from V and 4 from J, leaving 14 bases between them. This CDR3 spans 15 amino acids. CDR1 is SGHRS and CDR2 is YFSETQ in the germline V gene. In nucleotides, the CDR3 is TGCGCCAGCAGCTTGTCGGGGGTTGAGGGCACTGAAGCTTTCTTT. It yields the protein CASSLSGVEGTEAFF.

The rearrangement uses TRBV11-2 and TRBJ2-7, with D perhaps TRBD1 or TRBD2 (5 bases each). This CDR3 region has 13 residues. Germline values: CDR1 SGHAT, CDR2 FQNNGV. V was shortened by 5 bases and J by 1 base, with 9 bases between the two germline ends. The CDR3 coding sequence is TGTGCCAGCAGCCTCAGGGAGTCCTACGAGCAGTACTTC. Its protein is CASSLRESYEQYF.

The genes are TRBV19 and TRBJ1-5; a weak D match, TRBD1 (5 bases). V was cut by 6 bases and J by 5 bases, with 17 bases left in between. Germline loops: CDR1 LNHDA, CDR2 SQIVND (reference sequence). CDR3 size: 15 residues. As DNA, the CDR3 is TGTGCCAGTAGGAAGAACCAGGGTTGGGATCAGCCCCAGCATTTT. Translating it yields CASRKNQGWDQPQHF.

This clone was observed a handful of times. Given a far larger clone just one base away, this is likely a sequencing read error. Other DNA sequences in this sample translate to the same CDR3. The chain couples TRBV2 to TRBJ1-4, with 9 bases that match TRBD1. CDR3 length equals 14 residues. V shed 5 bases, J shed 11 bases, and the junction held 9 bases outside the gene matches. Germline CDR1 is SNHLY and CDR2 is FYNNEI. The CDR3 DNA reads as TGTGCCAGCAGTTCGGGACAGGGCGAAGAGAAACTGTTTTTT. This codes for CASSSGQGEEKLFF.

J is TRBJ2-1 and V is TRBV5-1; TRBD2 matches 10 bases. Germline lookup yields CDR1 SGHRS and CDR2 YFSETQ. CDR3 length: 15 amino acids. V was clipped by 3 bases and J by 7 bases; unmatched bases: 7. The CDR3 DNA follows: TGCGCCAGCAGCTATACTAGCGGGATGGTGAATGAGCAGTTCTTC. It translates to CASSYTSGMVNEQFF.

The chain links TRBV4-1 to TRBJ2-5; TRBD1 is a possible D gene (5 bases). The ends were cut back, 1 base at V and 5 bases at J, with 14 bases in the middle. Germline CDR1 reads MGHRA; CDR2 reads YSYEKL. This CDR3 spans 15 amino acids. The CDR3 loop reads CASSQGTRAQETQYF. The CDR3 DNA sequence: TGCGCCAGCAGCCAAGGCACCAGGGCCCAGGAGACCCAGTACTTC.

This CDR3 is CASSEQFTEAFF. The CDR3, as DNA: TGCGCCAGCAGTGAACAATTTACTGAAGCTTTCTTT. This chain uses TRBV10-2 with TRBJ1-1; no clear D gene. Trimming shortened V by 3 bases and J by 5 bases, and 7 bases separated the two germline ends. This CDR3 comprises 12 residues. Germline V gene data show CDR1 as WSHSY and CDR2 as SAAADI.

The chain joins TRBV7-9 to TRBJ1-2; no reliable D call. The CDR3 totals 13 residues. Trimming took off 1 base at V and 7 bases at J, with 10 bases between the two ends. Germline V gene sequence: CDR1 SEHNR, CDR2 FQNEAQ (reference sequence). The DNA of the CDR3 is TGTGCCAGCAGCTTAGAAGGAGGAGCTGGCTACACCTTC. Residues: CASSLEGGAGYTF.

The chain carries TRBV6-6 and TRBJ2-1; D perhaps matches TRBD1 (6 bases). The germline V gene encodes CDR1 MNHNY and CDR2 SVGAGI (reference sequence). The CDR3 is 14 amino acids. The ends were cut back, 7 bases at V and 2 bases at J, with 12 bases in the middle. In nucleotides, the CDR3 is TGTGCCAGCACCTTAACAGGGACCTACAATGAGCAGTTCTTC. Its protein product is CASTLTGTYNEQFF.

On this clone itself: This likely stems from a read error, as it lies one base from a far larger clone. The gene calls are TRBV9 and TRBJ2-2, with TRBD2 matching 14 bases. With 7 bases clipped from V and 10 bases from J, the junction kept 18 bases outside the gene matches. There are 18 residues in the CDR3. CDR1 is SGDLS and CDR2 is YYNGEE in the germline V gene. CDR3 in DNA: TGTGCCAGCTCCGGGGACAGGGGACTAGCGGGAGAGTCCGAGGAGCTGTTTTTT. Translated: CASSGDRGLAGESEELFF.

The chain is built from TRBV4-1 and TRBJ2-7, with D possibly matching TRBD1 (6 bases). Germline assignment: CDR1 MGHRA and CDR2 YSYEKL. The CDR3 runs 16 residues. The germline V and J ends were trimmed by 6 bases and 2 bases, with 20 bases remaining between them. The CDR3 sequence: CASRPRQELGPYEQYF. CDR3 nucleotide sequence: TGCGCCAGCAGACCTAGACAGGAATTGGGACCCTACGAGCAGTACTTC.

This clone has only one observation. J is TRBJ2-3 and V is TRBV11-1; 9 nucleotides agree with TRBD1. Per germline, CDR1 SGHAT and CDR2 FQDESV (reference sequence). CDR3 length equals 16 residues. The trim removed 4 bases at V and 3 bases at J, leaving 8 bases unmatched. CDR3 bases: TGTGCCAGCAGCTGGCGGGGACAGGGTTTGACAGATACGCAGTATTTT. Translation: CASSWRGQGLTDTQYF. Together with reference TRBV11-1 and TRBJ2-3, the CDR3 gives the full variable domain: EAEVAQSPRYKITEKSQAVAFWCDPISGHATLYWYRQILGQGPELLVQFQDESVVDDSQLPKDRFSAERLKGVDSTLKIQPAELGDSAMYLCASSWRGQGLTDTQYFGPGTRLTVL.

The V and J genes are TRBV2 and TRBJ2-3; D perhaps matches TRBD1 (5 bases). V was clipped by 0 bases and J by 7 bases, with 20 bases between them. The CDR3 is made up of 17 amino acids. Germline V lookup: CDR1 SNHLY, CDR2 FYNNEI. The CDR3 sequence: CASSEALGRAMFHTQYF. In DNA form, the CDR3 reads TGTGCCAGCAGTGAAGCTCTAGGCAGGGCTATGTTTCATACGCAGTATTTT. The variable domain in full, with the rest retrieved from reference TRBV2 and TRBJ2-3, is EPEVTQTPSHQVTQMGQEVILRCVPISNHLYFYWYRQILGQKVEFLVSFYNNEISEKSEIFDDQFSVERPDGSNFTLKIRSTKLEDSAMYFCASSEALGRAMFHTQYFGPGTRLTVL.

The chain employs TRBV2 and TRBJ1-5; D gene ambiguous. The V gene's germline CDR1 is SNHLY and CDR2 FYNNEI. The CDR3 consists of 16 residues. V lost 5 bases and J lost 2, with 16 bases in between. CDR3 bases: TGTGCCAGCAGTTCAAACCTGGGGTCGGGCAATCAGCCCCAGCATTTT. It translates to CASSSNLGSGNQPQHF.

Only one count was recorded for this clone. This rearrangement joins TRBV9 to TRBJ2-7, with 7 positions matching TRBD2. The length of the CDR3 is 15 residues. Germline CDR1 and CDR2: SGDLS and YYNGEE. J was trimmed by 2 bases and V by 4 bases; bases with no gene match: 9. CDR3 nucleotide sequence: TGTGCCAGCAGCCCTGCCGGGACTACTGCCTACGAGCAGTACTTC. It translates to CASSPAGTTAYEQYF.

Here the CDR3 DNA reads TGTGCCAGCAGTTCCCGAATAGCTAGAGGAGAGACCCAGTACTTC. It translates to CASSSRIARGETQYF. The chain joins TRBV27 to TRBJ2-5; the D is unclear. Germline V gene lookup returns CDR1 MNHEY and CDR2 SMNVEV (reference sequence). Trimming removed 4 bases from V and 4 bases from J, with 16 bases in between. CDR3 length: 15 amino acids.

This rearrangement joins TRBV27 to TRBJ2-7, with unresolved D. Germline V gene data show CDR1 as MNHEY and CDR2 as SMNVEV (reference sequence). V shed 6 bases and J shed 6 bases, with 18 bases lying between them. The CDR3 totals 14 residues. This CDR3 is CASSSGPRWSEQYF. DNA of the CDR3: TGTGCCAGCAGCTCCGGCCCGAGATGGTCCGAGCAGTACTTC.

As to this clone: This may stem from a read error, because a much larger clone lies one nucleotide away. The gene calls are TRBV15 and TRBJ2-7, with a tentative D call TRBD2 (5 bases). The V end lost 0 bases, the J end lost 6 bases, and 18 bases lay between the germline ends. Per germline, CDR1 LNHNV and CDR2 YYDKDF (reference sequence). This CDR3 region has 16 residues. CDR3 loop: CATSRDRGLVGAEQYF. CDR3 nucleotides: TGTGCCACCAGCAGAGATCGAGGGCTAGTGGGTGCCGAGCAGTACTTC.

The CDR3 DNA reads TGCAGCGTTGAAGATCTGGGAACAGCGGCGGCTTTCTTT. It specifies CSVEDLGTAAAFF. This chain joins TRBV29-1 and TRBJ1-1, with no clear D. Germline loops: CDR1 SQVTM, CDR2 ANQGSEA. This CDR3 has 13 amino acids. V was clipped by 0 bases and J by 11 bases, with 16 bases between them.

This clone occurred a few times. V usage is TRBV29-1 and J usage is TRBJ2-7, with D hard to call. The CDR3 covers 11 residues. The V and J ends lost 4 bases and 4 bases respectively, with 8 bases between them. Germline V gene lookup returns CDR1 SQVTM and CDR2 ANQGSEA. The CDR3 region has the DNA TGCAGCGTTGGATCTTGGTACGAGCAGTACTTC. This translates into CSVGSWYEQYF.

The chain combines TRBV9 with TRBJ2-3, with unresolved D. CDR1 SGDLS and CDR2 YYNGEE come from the germline V gene. The CDR3 loop spans 14 amino acids. With 1 base removed from V and 4 bases from J, the gap between germline ends came to 10 bases. CDR3 nucleotide sequence: TGTGCCAGCAGCGTACTAGTTGGAGCAGATACGCAGTATTTT. It encodes CASSVLVGADTQYF.

J is TRBJ2-1 and V is TRBV11-3; D remains unclear. V shed 5 bases and J shed 3 bases, with 11 bases lying between them. This CDR3 spans 14 amino acids. The germline CDR1 and CDR2 sequences are SGHNT and YENEEA. The CDR3: CASSVGSLYNEQFF. In DNA, the CDR3 is TGTGCCAGCAGCGTGGGTAGCCTCTACAATGAGCAGTTCTTC.

J is TRBJ1-1 and V is TRBV28; D uncertain. Trimming took off 5 bases at V and 0 bases at J, with 7 bases between the two ends. Per the germline V gene, CDR1 is MDHEN and CDR2 is SYDVKM. This CDR3 spans 13 amino acids. This CDR3 reads CASSPPLNTEAFF. The CDR3 DNA reads as TGTGCCAGCAGTCCCCCGCTGAACACTGAAGCTTTCTTT.

Only a few counts were recorded for this clone. Other DNA sequences in the same sample also yield this CDR3. V gene TRBV5-1 combines with J gene TRBJ2-3; a possible D gene is TRBD2 (5 bases). The CDR3 contains 15 residues. CDR1 and CDR2 from the germline V gene are SGHRS and YFSETQ. The V end was cut by 0 bases, the J end by 0 bases, with 8 bases between. In DNA form, the CDR3 reads TGCGCCAGCAGCTTGGCGGGGTCCAGCACAGATACGCAGTATTTT. Amino acid sequence: CASSLAGSSTDTQYF.

The chain couples TRBV7-3 to TRBJ2-7; tentative D call: TRBD1 (6 bases). Per germline, CDR1 SGHTA and CDR2 FQGTGA. Trimming took off 1 base at V and 2 bases at J, with 18 bases between the two ends. The CDR3 has 17 amino acids. The DNA of the CDR3 is TGTGCCAGCAGCTTAAGCCCTCCAGGGGCGACGACCTACGAGCAGTACTTC. It codes for CASSLSPPGATTYEQYF.

The genes are TRBV5-1 and TRBJ2-2; TRBD1 agrees at 10 bases. The CDR3 loop spans 15 amino acids. The germline V gene encodes CDR1 SGHRS and CDR2 YFSETQ. The V gene end was trimmed by 4 bases and the J gene end by 6 bases; junction bases not matched to a gene: 6. The CDR3 reads CASSRGTGEAGELFF. In DNA form, the CDR3 reads TGCGCCAGCAGCCGCGGGACAGGGGAGGCCGGGGAGCTGTTTTTT.

A word on this clone: A read error is possible here, since a much larger clone lies one base away. Other DNA sequences in the sample encode the same CDR3. The chain uses TRBV5-4 and TRBJ1-1; possibly TRBD1 for D (5 bases). Germline assignment: CDR1 SGHNT and CDR2 YYREEE (reference sequence). The CDR3 contains 13 residues. This CDR3 is CASSWARDTEAFF. In nucleotides, the CDR3 is TGTGCTAGCAGCTGGGCCAGGGATACTGAAGCTTTCTTT.

The chain recombines TRBV9 with TRBJ2-7; D ambiguous. Looked up from germline, CDR1 is SGDLS and CDR2 is YYNGEE. This CDR3 has 15 amino acids. Between the trimmed V and J ends, which lost 2 bases and 1 base, there was a span of 13 bases. This CDR3 is CASSVGSYQSYEQYF. The CDR3, as DNA: TGTGCCAGCAGCGTCGGATCCTACCAGTCCTACGAGCAGTACTTC.

A few counts support this clone. The rearrangement links TRBV6-1 to TRBJ2-1; the D gene is possibly TRBD1 (6 bases). There are 15 residues in the CDR3. Deletions cut 5 bases from V and 2 bases from J, with 13 bases between. CDR1 MNHNS and CDR2 SASEGT come from the germline V gene. The CDR3 DNA is TGTGCCAGCAGTAAAGGGACAAACCCCTACAATGAGCAGTTCTTC. It translates to CASSKGTNPYNEQFF.

V usage is TRBV7-3 and J usage is TRBJ2-7; D might be TRBD2 (5 bases). Germline CDR1 reads SGHTA; CDR2 reads FQGTGA. Trimming took 5 bases from V and 13 from J, leaving 21 bases between them. The CDR3 has 13 residues. The CDR3 reads CASSDRAGTRLYF. The CDR3 region has the DNA TGTGCCAGCAGCGATAGGGCGGGTACACGACTATACTTC.